Listed below are T cell receptor beta chains from one sample, sequenced in a study of metastatic and nonmetastatic thyroid tumors. Using MiXCR, TCRdb reanalyzed the PCR reads. The sample shows under 50,000 clones, over 20% of them seen only once. Input material: blood. These receptors all stem from a male donor with papillary thyroid cancer or a benign thyroid nodule (not recorded which). Some clones in this sample may be carry-over from other donors' samples. The CDR3 runs from the conserved cysteine through the conserved F or W. Fields, in order: clone size, V gene, J gene, D gene, CDR3 protein, CDR3 DNA. The D gene is left open where the match is weak. Size tells how often a clone was seen (once, few, many) or the class of an expanded clone, and some rows leave it out.

>many|TRBV19|TRBJ1-1|TRBD1
CASSMVDRATEAFF
TGTGCCAGTAGTATGGTCGACAGGGCCACTGAAGCTTTCTTT
>many|TRBV7-9|TRBJ2-7|TRBD2
CASSPRTSGGTYEQYF
TGTGCCAGCAGCCCTCGGACTAGCGGGGGGACTTACGAGCAGTACTTC
>-|TRBV20-1|TRBJ2-7|-
CSARAYYDQYF
TGCAGTGCTAGAGCGTACTACGATCAGTACTTC
>many|TRBV7-3|TRBJ2-7|TRBD1
CASRAEEPGQGDEQYF
TGTGCCAGCAGAGCCGAAGAACCGGGACAGGGAGACGAGCAGTACTTC
>-|TRBV11-2|TRBJ2-6|TRBD1
CASSSLQGSGANVLTF
TGTGCCAGCAGCTCACTACAGGGGTCTGGGGCCAACGTCCTGACTTTC
>many|TRBV6-4|TRBJ2-3|-
CASSARDPDTQYF
TGTGCCAGCAGTGCCAGGGACCCAGATACGCAGTATTTT
>many|TRBV6-1|TRBJ1-2|-
CASSEALGRGSPYGYTF
TGTGCCAGCAGTGAAGCGCTAGGGAGGGGATCCCCCTATGGCTACACCTTC
>few|TRBV6-1|TRBJ2-7|TRBD2
CASSARTSGNGQYYEQYF
TGTGCCAGCAGTGCTAGAACTAGCGGGAACGGCCAATACTACGAGCAGTACTTC
>-|TRBV18|TRBJ1-2|TRBD1
CASSPGPTGIAGYTF
TGTGCCAGCTCACCCGGACCGACAGGGATCGCCGGCTACACCTTC
>many|TRBV25-1|TRBJ2-7|-
CASSKYRGGPSYEQYF
TGTGCCAGCAGTAAGTACAGGGGGGGCCCTTCCTACGAGCAGTACTTC
>many|TRBV2|TRBJ2-3|-
CASSDRASTDTQYF
TGTGCCAGCAGTGACCGTGCAAGCACAGATACGCAGTATTTT
>-|TRBV6-1|TRBJ2-2|-
CASSVGPTGELFF
TGTGCCAGCAGTGTGGGTCCCACCGGGGAGCTGTTTTTT
>many|TRBV20-1|TRBJ1-1|-
CSARDGARGMNTEAFF
TGCAGTGCTAGAGACGGAGCGAGGGGGATGAACACTGAAGCTTTCTTT
>many|TRBV2|TRBJ1-2|-
CASGKGQLDYGYTF
TGTGCCAGCGGGAAAGGACAGTTGGACTATGGCTACACCTTC
>-|TRBV6-1|TRBJ2-5|-
CASSSGRWETQYF
TGTGCCAGCAGCTCCGGTCGGTGGGAGACCCAGTACTTC
>many|TRBV10-1|TRBJ1-1|-
CASSQSFERGEAFF
TGCGCCAGCAGCCAAAGTTTCGAGAGGGGAGAAGCTTTCTTT
>-|TRBV12-3/TRBV12-4|TRBJ2-1|TRBD1
CASRGQGVHNEQFF
TGTGCCAGCAGGGGACAGGGGGTTCACAATGAGCAGTTCTTC
>medium-sized|TRBV20-1|TRBJ2-7|-
CSARDPHSYEQYF
TGCAGTGCTAGAGATCCCCACTCCTACGAGCAGTACTTC
>-|TRBV18|TRBJ2-7|TRBD1
CASSPTRTGTGEQYF
TGTGCCAGCTCACCAACCCGGACAGGGACTGGCGAGCAGTACTTC
>many|TRBV12-3/TRBV12-4|TRBJ1-4|TRBD1
CASSRDRGIEKLFF
TGTGCCAGCAGTCGGGACAGGGGCATTGAAAAACTGTTTTTT
>many|TRBV12-3/TRBV12-4|TRBJ1-6|-
CASSLSEGSPLHF
TGTGCCAGCAGTTTAAGTGAAGGTTCACCCCTCCACTTT
>many|TRBV28|TRBJ2-1|-
CASNPSDPRFAEQFF
TGTGCCAGCAATCCCTCGGACCCCCGTTTCGCTGAGCAGTTCTTC
>medium-sized|TRBV6-4|TRBJ2-2|TRBD1
CASSERAGGTGELFF
TGTGCCAGCAGTGAAAGGGCAGGGGGCACCGGGGAGCTGTTTTTT
>few|TRBV6-5|TRBJ2-7|-
CASSYSGTGDRGKYEQYF
TGTGCCAGCAGTTACTCCGGTACAGGGGACCGGGGGAAGTACGAGCAGTACTTC
>many|TRBV12-3/TRBV12-4|TRBJ2-2|-
CASKATGELFF
TGTGCCAGCAAGGCGACCGGGGAGCTGTTTTTT
>many|TRBV6-1|TRBJ2-7|TRBD2
CASSEDIGEGYEQYF
TGTGCCAGCAGTGAAGACATAGGGGAGGGCTACGAGCAGTACTTC
>once|TRBV9|TRBJ1-1|-
CGCSVVEGLNTEAFF
TGTGGCTGCAGCGTAGTCGAGGGGCTGAACACTGAAGCTTTCTTT
>many|TRBV13|TRBJ1-1|-
CASRLAPTGNTEAFF
TGTGCCAGCAGGTTAGCACCGACAGGGAACACTGAAGCTTTCTTT
>many|TRBV12-5|TRBJ2-3|-
CASLIASTDTQYF
TGTGCTAGTCTGATAGCAAGTACAGATACGCAGTATTTT
>many|TRBV29-1|TRBJ2-3|-
CSVEAPGPSTDTQYF
TGCAGCGTTGAAGCTCCGGGACCTAGCACAGATACGCAGTATTTT
>-|TRBV9|TRBJ1-2|-
CASSVGIGAGKFSSGGYTF
TGTGCCAGCAGCGTAGGAATTGGGGCAGGGAAGTTCTCATCCGGTGGCTACACCTTC
>-|TRBV10-3|TRBJ1-2|-
CAISPDNYGYTF
TGTGCCATCAGTCCTGACAACTATGGCTACACCTTC
>-|TRBV7-2|TRBJ1-5|-
CASSLDSGRGSNQPQHF
TGTGCCAGCAGCTTAGATTCGGGACGGGGGAGCAATCAGCCCCAGCATTTT
>many|TRBV7-9|TRBJ2-2|-
CASRILGAVQPGELFF
TGTGCCAGCAGAATCTTGGGGGCCGTTCAACCCGGGGAGCTGTTTTTT
>-|TRBV5-1|TRBJ1-3|-
CASSNLGHLSSGNTIYF
TGCGCCAGCAGCAATCTGGGACACCTGAGCTCTGGAAACACCATATATTTT
>many|TRBV6-1|TRBJ1-2|-
CASRRLREAHGYTF
TGTGCCAGCAGACGTCTCAGGGAAGCGCATGGCTACACCTTC
>many|TRBV4-2|TRBJ1-4|-
CASSQLSEKLFF
TGTGCCAGCAGCCAACTAAGTGAAAAACTGTTTTTT
>many|TRBV11-2|TRBJ2-2|-
CASSLDGQTNTGELFF
TGTGCCAGCAGCTTAGATGGACAGACGAACACCGGGGAGCTGTTTTTT
>many|TRBV30|TRBJ2-2|-
CAWRNPLAGRGGTGELFF
TGTGCCTGGAGGAATCCGCTGGCGGGACGGGGAGGTACCGGGGAGCTGTTTTTT
>-|TRBV6-1|TRBJ2-1|TRBD1
CASSLRGHLNEQFF
TGTGCCAGCAGCTTAAGGGGGCATTTGAATGAGCAGTTCTTC
>few|TRBV6-4|TRBJ2-1|TRBD2
CASSHEAGDYNEQFF
TGTGCCAGCAGCCACGAGGCGGGGGACTACAATGAGCAGTTCTTC